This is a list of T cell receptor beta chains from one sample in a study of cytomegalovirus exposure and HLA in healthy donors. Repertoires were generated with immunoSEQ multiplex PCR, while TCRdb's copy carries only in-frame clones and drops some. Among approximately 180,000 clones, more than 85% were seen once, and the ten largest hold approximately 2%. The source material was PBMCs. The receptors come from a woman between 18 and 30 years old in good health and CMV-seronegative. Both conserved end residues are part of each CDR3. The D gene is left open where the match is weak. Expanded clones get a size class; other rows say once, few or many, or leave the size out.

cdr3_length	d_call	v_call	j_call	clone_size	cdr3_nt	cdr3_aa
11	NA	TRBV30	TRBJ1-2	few	TGTGCCTGGAGTGTCGGCTATGGCTACACCTTC	CAWSVGYGYTF
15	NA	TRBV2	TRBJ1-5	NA	TGTGCCAGCAGAGAACAGGGTTTAAGCAATCAGCCCCAGCATTTT	CASREQGLSNQPQHF
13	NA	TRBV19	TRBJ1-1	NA	TGTGCAGTTCGGGGAGAAGTTAACACTGAAGCTTTCTTT	CAVRGEVNTEAFF
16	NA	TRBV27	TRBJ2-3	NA	TGTGCCAGCAGTTTAAGATGGGGGCGGGCGGGAGATACGCAGTATTTT	CASSLRWGRAGDTQYF
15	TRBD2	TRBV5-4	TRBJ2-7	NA	TGTGCCAGCAGCTTAGAGGGCGGGGGTCTTTACGAGCAGTACTTC	CASSLEGGGLYEQYF
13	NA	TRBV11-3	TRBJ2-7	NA	TGTGCCAGCACCCCAGGCGGGGCCCACGAGCAGTACTTC	CASTPGGAHEQYF
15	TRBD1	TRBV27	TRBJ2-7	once	TGTGCCAGCAGTTCACCGAACAGGGGTGGCTACGAGCAGTACTTC	CASSSPNRGGYEQYF
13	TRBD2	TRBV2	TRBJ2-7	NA	TGTGCCAGCAGCGGGACTAGAGAAGGCGAGCAGTACTTC	CASSGTREGEQYF
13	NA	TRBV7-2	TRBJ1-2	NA	TGTGCCAGCAGCTTAGTGCAACCCGGTAGCTACACCTTC	CASSLVQPGSYTF
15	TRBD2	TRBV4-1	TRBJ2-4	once	TGCGCCAGCAGCCAAGACGTACCGGGGGGAAACATTCAGTACTTC	CASSQDVPGGNIQYF
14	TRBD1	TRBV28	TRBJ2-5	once	TGTGCCAGCAGTTCCGGGACAGCTAAAGAGACCCAGTACTTC	CASSSGTAKETQYF
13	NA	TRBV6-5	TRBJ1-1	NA	TGTGCCAGCAAATACACAGGGCAAACTGAAGCTTTCTTT	CASKYTGQTEAFF
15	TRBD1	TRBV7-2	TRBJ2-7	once	TGTGCCAGCAGCTGGGGGACAGGGCGAGCTTACGAGCAGTACTTC	CASSWGTGRAYEQYF
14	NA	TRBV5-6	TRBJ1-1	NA	TGTGCCAGCAGCTCCCCGGCGGGGGAGCGGGAGGCTTTCTTT	CASSSPAGEREAFF
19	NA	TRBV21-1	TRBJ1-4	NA	TGTGCCAGCAGTCCCTCTAGGGGGCGAGAGTGGAGTACTAATGAAAAACTGTTTTTT	CASSPSRGREWSTNEKLFF
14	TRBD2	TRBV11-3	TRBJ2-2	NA	TGTGCCAGCAGGGAGCGGGGTGGCACCGGGGAGCTGTTTTTT	CASRERGGTGELFF
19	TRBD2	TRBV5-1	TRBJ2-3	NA	TGCGCCAGCAGCTTGGACCGGGGTAGCGGGGGAGCTGGCACAGATACGCAGTATTTT	CASSLDRGSGGAGTDTQYF
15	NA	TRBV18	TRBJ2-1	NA	TGTGCCAGCTCGCCTCAGGGGCTTACATATGGTGAGCAGTTCTTC	CASSPQGLTYGEQFF
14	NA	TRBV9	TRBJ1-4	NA	TGTGCCAGCAGCGTAGGGGGCATCAATGAAAAACTGTTTTTT	CASSVGGINEKLFF
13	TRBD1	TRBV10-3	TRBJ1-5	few	TGTGCCAGCGGGACAGGGACCAATCAGCCCCAGCATTTT	CASGTGTNQPQHF
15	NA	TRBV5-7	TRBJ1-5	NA	TGTGCCAGCAGCTTCGATACCGAGGGCAATCAGCCCCAGCATTTT	CASSFDTEGNQPQHF
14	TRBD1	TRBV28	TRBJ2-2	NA	TGTGCCAGCAATAGACAGGGCCTCACCGGGGAGCTGTTTTTT	CASNRQGLTGELFF
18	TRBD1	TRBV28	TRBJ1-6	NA	TGTGCCAGCAGTTCAGGGACAGGCTGGAGCTCCTATAATTCACCCCTCCACTTT	CASSSGTGWSSYNSPLHF
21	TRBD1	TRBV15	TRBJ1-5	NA	TGTGCCACCAGCAGAGATAGTAGGGACAGGGGGAAGCCTGATAGCAATCAGCCCCAGCATTTT	CATSRDSRDRGKPDSNQPQHF
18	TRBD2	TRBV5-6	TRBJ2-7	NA	TGTGCCAGCAGCTCAGACAGGGAAACTAGCGGGACTCTCTACGAGCAGTACTTC	CASSSDRETSGTLYEQYF
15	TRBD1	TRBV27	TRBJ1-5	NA	TGTGCCAGCAGTTCGACAGGGTATGGCAATCAGCCCCAGCATTTT	CASSSTGYGNQPQHF
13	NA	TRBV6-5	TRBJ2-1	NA	TGTGCCAGCAGCCGACGGACTTGGAATGAGCAGTTCTTC	CASSRRTWNEQFF
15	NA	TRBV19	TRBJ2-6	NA	TGTGCCAGTAGCCCCCTAAGCTCTGGGGCCAACGTCCTGACTTTC	CASSPLSSGANVLTF
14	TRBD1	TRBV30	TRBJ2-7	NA	TGTGCCTGGAGACACGGGACAGGGTCGTACGAGCAGTACTTC	CAWRHGTGSYEQYF
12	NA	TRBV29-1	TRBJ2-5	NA	TGCAGCGCCCGTCCCTCGGGAGAGACCCAGTACTTC	CSARPSGETQYF
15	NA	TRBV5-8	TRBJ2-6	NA	TGTGCCAGCAGCTTTTGGGGGGATGGGGCCAACGTCCTGACTTTC	CASSFWGDGANVLTF
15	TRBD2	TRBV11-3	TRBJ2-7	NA	TGTGCCAGCAGCTTAGCAGCGGGAGGTGCCTACGAGCAGTACTTC	CASSLAAGGAYEQYF
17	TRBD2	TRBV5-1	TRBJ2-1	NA	TGCGCCAGCAGCTTCCTCCTAGCGGGAGGGTTAGACAATGAGCAGTTCTTC	CASSFLLAGGLDNEQFF
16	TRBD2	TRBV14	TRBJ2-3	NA	TGTGCCAGCAGCGAGTTAACTAGCGGGAGCATAAATACGCAGTATTTT	CASSELTSGSINTQYF
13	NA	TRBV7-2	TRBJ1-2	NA	TGTGCCAGCAGCAACACAGGGAGTTATGGCTACACCTTC	CASSNTGSYGYTF
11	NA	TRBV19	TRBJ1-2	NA	TGTGCCAGTAGTTACGGGGGAGGCTACACCTTC	CASSYGGGYTF
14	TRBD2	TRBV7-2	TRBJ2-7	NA	TGTGCCAGCAGCTTAGCTAGCGGGAGCTACGAGCAGTACTTC	CASSLASGSYEQYF
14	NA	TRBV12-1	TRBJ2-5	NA	TGTGCCAGCCGGAGGGACAGGGGGCAAGAGACCCAGTACTTC	CASRRDRGQETQYF
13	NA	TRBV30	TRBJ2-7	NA	TGTGCCTGGAGGGAAGGGGGCTCCTACGAGCAGTACTTC	CAWREGGSYEQYF
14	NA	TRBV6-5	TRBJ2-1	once	TGTGCCAGCAGTTACTCCTTGACTGCCAATGAGCAGTTCTTC	CASSYSLTANEQFF
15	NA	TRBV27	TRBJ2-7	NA	TGTGCCAGCAGTTCTAAACAGGGAACGGGCCTCAAGCAGTACTTC	CASSSKQGTGLKQYF